This T cell receptor (beta chain) was obtained from a study of cytomegalovirus exposure and HLA in healthy donors. 13 Jbeta primers and 60 Vbeta primers were used for the PCR. TCRdb keeps only in-frame clones here, not all; method: immunoSEQ multiplex PCR. The sample yields approximately 85,000 clones, approximately 80% seen once. The sequence derives from a woman aged 50 to 60 in good health and CMV-seropositive. The sequenced sample consisted of PBMCs.

The CDR3 DNA follows: TGTGCCAGCTGGAAGACAGGGTTGGTTATGATAGATGAGCAGTTCTTC. Protein sequence: CASWKTGLVMIDEQFF. The rearrangement uses TRBV7-9 and TRBJ2-1; 7 nucleotides align to TRBD1. V lost 8 bases and J lost 8; bases outside the gene matches: 18. From germline, CDR1 is SEHNR and CDR2 FQNEAQ (reference sequence). The CDR3 loop spans 16 amino acids.